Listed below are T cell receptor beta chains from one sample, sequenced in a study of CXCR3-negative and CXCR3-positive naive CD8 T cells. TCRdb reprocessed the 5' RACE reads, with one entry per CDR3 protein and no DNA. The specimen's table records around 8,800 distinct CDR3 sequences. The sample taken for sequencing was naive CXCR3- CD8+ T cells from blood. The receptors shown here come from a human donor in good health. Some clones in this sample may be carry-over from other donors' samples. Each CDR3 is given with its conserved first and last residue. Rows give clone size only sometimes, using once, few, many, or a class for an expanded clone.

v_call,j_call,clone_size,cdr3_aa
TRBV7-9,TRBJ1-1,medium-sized,CASRPGGNTEAFF
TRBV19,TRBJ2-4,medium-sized,CASSIPLGAGENIQYF
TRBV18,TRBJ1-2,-,CASSHQDGEGYTF
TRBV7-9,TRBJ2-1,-,CASSLGASYNEQFF
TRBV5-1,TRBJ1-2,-,CASSSHEGAFVGYTF
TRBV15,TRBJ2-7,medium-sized,CATRENPGTSKSYEQYF
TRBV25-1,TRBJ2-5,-,CASRGELETQYF
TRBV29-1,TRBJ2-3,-,CSAVTGEVDTQYF
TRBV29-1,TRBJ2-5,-,CSVDSGTSGMKTQYF
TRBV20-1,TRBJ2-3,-,CSASPLTQHADTQYF
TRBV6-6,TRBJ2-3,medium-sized,CASNDGSTDTQYF
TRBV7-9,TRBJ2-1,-,CASSLRTSGRLDEQFF
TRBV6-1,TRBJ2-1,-,CASSEWGGSSYNEQFF
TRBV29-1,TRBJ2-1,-,CSVDHGYNEQFF
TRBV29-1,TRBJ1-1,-,CSVEQGGMNTEAFF
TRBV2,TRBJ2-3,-,CASPGTSGITDTQYF
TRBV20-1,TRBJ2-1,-,CSARGLAANNEQFF
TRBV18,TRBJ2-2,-,CASSRRGRDTGELFF
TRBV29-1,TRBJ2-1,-,CSGADRGPYNEQFF
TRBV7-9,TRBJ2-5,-,CASSSFDYQETQYF
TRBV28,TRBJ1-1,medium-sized,CASSLLSTEAFF
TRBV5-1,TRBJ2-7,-,CASSLDTSGRAYEQYF
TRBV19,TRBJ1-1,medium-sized,CASSFYRNTEAFF
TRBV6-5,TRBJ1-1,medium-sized,CASTSGGLSAEAFF
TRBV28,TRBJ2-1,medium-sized,CASSLFEGSEQFF
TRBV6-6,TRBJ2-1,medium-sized,CASSPGTYNEQFF
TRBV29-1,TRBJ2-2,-,CSAEGLSTGELFF
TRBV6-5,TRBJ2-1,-,CASSSGFSNEQFF
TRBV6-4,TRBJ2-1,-,CASSDTGRTEQFF
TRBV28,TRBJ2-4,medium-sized,CASSDINIQYF
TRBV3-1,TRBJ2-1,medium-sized,CASSPPWTSGRGFYNEQFF
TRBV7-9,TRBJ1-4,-,CASSLASEKLFF
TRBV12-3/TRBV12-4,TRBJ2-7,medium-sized,CASSRYGYEQYF
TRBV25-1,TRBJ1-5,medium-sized,CASSTRTGGNQPQHF
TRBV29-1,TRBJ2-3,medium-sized,CSVEDRDWTTSGSWDTQYF
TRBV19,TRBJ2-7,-,CATLPTGQGEQYF
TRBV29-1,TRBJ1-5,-,CSVGTGRGDQPQHF
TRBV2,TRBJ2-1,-,CASKREGPYNEQFF
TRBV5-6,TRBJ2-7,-,CASSGSYEQYF
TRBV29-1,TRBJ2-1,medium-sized,CSVGEAGGIIGYNEQFF
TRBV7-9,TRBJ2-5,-,CASSSIEGLAGVETQYF
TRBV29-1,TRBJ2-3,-,CSVVGGGRLTDTQYF
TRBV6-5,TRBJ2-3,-,CASSYVQGEMDTQYF
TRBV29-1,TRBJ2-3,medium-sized,CSVDRSTDTQYF